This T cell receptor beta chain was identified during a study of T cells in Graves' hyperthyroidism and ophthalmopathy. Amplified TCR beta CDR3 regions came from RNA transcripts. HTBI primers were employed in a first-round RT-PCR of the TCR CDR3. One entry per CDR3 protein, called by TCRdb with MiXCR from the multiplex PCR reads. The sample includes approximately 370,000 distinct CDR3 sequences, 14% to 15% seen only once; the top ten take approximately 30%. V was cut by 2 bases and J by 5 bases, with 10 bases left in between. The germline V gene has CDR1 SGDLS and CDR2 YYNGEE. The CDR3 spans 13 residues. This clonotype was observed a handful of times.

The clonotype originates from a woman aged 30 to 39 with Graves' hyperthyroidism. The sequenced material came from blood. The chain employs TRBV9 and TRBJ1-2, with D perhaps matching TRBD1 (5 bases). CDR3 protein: CASSVQGWYGYTF. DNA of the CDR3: TGTGCCAGCAGCGTGCAGGGATGGTATGGCTACACCTTC.